This TCR beta chain was sequenced for a study of T cell repertoires in cytomegalovirus infection. Germline CDR1 is KGHSH and CDR2 is LQKENI. The CDR3 sequence is 16 residues long. Trimming removed 2 bases at V and 7 bases at J, with 17 bases between. TCRdb passed the reads through MiXCR, listing each CDR3 protein once. The data contain approximately 630,000 distinct CDR3 sequences, roughly 24% of them seen just once; the ten biggest clones take up approximately 8%. Sequencing was done on a sample of CD8+ T cells from PBMCs. This TCR was sampled from a human donor in good health (CMV status not recorded). Some clones in this sample may be carry-over from other donors' samples. The V gene is TRBV18, the J gene TRBJ2-2, with D possibly being TRBD1 (6 bases). CDR3 in DNA: TGTGCCAGCTCACCAACTTCTCCAGGGGAGAGCGGGGAGCTGTTTTTT. Translating it yields CASSPTSPGESGELFF.